Each of the 23 T cell receptor beta chains below was sequenced from the same sample in a study of blood T cell repertoires in COVID-19. TCRdb's copy holds only in-frame clones and misses some; the assay was immunoSEQ multiplex PCR. The data hold about 280,000 clones, with 90% observed a single time. The material sequenced was PBMCs or T cells enriched from blood (not recorded which). These receptors originate from a woman between 18 and 29 years old with acute COVID-19.

This clone was recorded only once. This chain connects TRBV13 to TRBJ1-2; D gene ambiguous. The V gene's germline CDR1 is PRHDT and CDR2 FYEKMQ (reference sequence). The CDR3 is made up of 13 amino acids. The germline V and J ends were trimmed by 3 bases and 3 bases, with 8 bases remaining between them. DNA of the CDR3: TGTGCCAGCAGCTTGTCCCAGTACTATGGCTACACCTTC. It codes for CASSLSQYYGYTF.

J is TRBJ1-5 and V is TRBV20-1; D gene uncertain. CDR1 DFQATT and CDR2 SNEGSKA come from the germline V gene (reference sequence). This CDR3 region has 12 residues. V was pared by 3 bases and J by 0 bases, with 3 bases between. This CDR3 reads CSASYSNQPQHF. DNA of the CDR3: TGCAGTGCTAGTTATAGCAATCAGCCCCAGCATTTT.

This chain joins TRBV29-1 and TRBJ1-1, with a possible D match to TRBD1 (5 bases). V was pared by 7 bases and J by 4 bases, with 13 bases between. Germline CDR1 is SQVTM and CDR2 is ANQGSEA. The CDR3 has 12 amino acids. The CDR3 loop is CSAAAGGTEAFF. The CDR3 region has the DNA TGCAGCGCCGCAGCCGGGGGCACTGAAGCTTTCTTT.

This rearrangement joins TRBV6-5 to TRBJ1-1; possible D gene TRBD1, 5 bases. From germline, CDR1 is MNHEY and CDR2 SVGAGI. This CDR3 spans 13 amino acids. V was shortened by 6 bases and J by 9 bases, with 17 bases between the two germline ends. DNA for the CDR3: TGTGCCAGCAGCGACGGACACGGCCTGAAAGCTTTCTTT. Protein sequence: CASSDGHGLKAFF.

The rearrangement links TRBV7-9 to TRBJ2-3, with no clear D. This CDR3 contains 16 residues. The germline V and J ends were trimmed by 5 bases and 4 bases, with 19 bases remaining between them. CDR1 is SEHNR, CDR2 FQNEAQ, per germline (reference sequence). The CDR3 DNA is TGTGCCAGCAGCCCATTCTCAGGCCGTGGGCCAGATACGCAGTATTTT. It codes for CASSPFSGRGPDTQYF.

This sequence joins TRBV6-4 and TRBJ2-3, with D perhaps TRBD2 (6 bases). CDR1 and CDR2 from the germline V gene are MRHNA and SNTAGT. Trimming took off 3 bases at V and 2 bases at J, with 12 bases between the two ends. The CDR3 contains 15 residues. CDR3 nucleotides: TGTGCCAGCAGTGAACTAGCCTCCAACACAGATACGCAGTATTTT. Translation: CASSELASNTDTQYF.

The V call is TRBV10-3, the J call TRBJ1-5, with 7 bases matching TRBD1. Germline V gene sequence: CDR1 ENHRY, CDR2 SYGVKD. The V segment lost 0 bases and the J segment 0 bases; nucleotides outside the gene matches: 5. The CDR3 covers 17 residues. DNA for the CDR3: TGTGCCATCAGTGAGTCTGGGGGACAGTATAGCAATCAGCCCCAGCATTTT. Translation: CAISESGGQYSNQPQHF.

The chain's CDR3 is CSASRGGTSGATNEQFF. The CDR3 DNA reads TGCAGTGCTAGTCGTGGGGGGACTAGCGGGGCGACCAATGAGCAGTTCTTC. The chain joins TRBV20-1 to TRBJ2-1, with TRBD2 identical over 13 bases. The CDR3 extends over 17 amino acids. With 3 bases clipped from V and 6 bases from J, the junction kept 11 bases outside the gene matches. Germline V lookup: CDR1 DFQATT, CDR2 SNEGSKA (reference sequence).

The chain uses TRBV6-7 and TRBJ2-6; a weak D match, TRBD2 (6 bases). TRBV6-7 is given ORF status, its function remaining uncertain. CDR3 length equals 18 residues. V was cut by 0 bases and J by 2 bases, with 14 bases left in between. The CDR3 nucleotides are TGTGCCAGCAGTTACTCGAAGGCAGGGAGGACTGGGGCCAACGTCCTGACTTTC. Translation: CASSYSKAGRTGANVLTF.

The chain employs TRBV5-6 and TRBJ2-7; D is ambiguous. V dropped 0 bases and J dropped 3 bases, with 10 bases sitting between them. Per the germline V gene, CDR1 is SGHDT and CDR2 is YYEEEE. There are 14 residues in the CDR3. The CDR3 loop reads CASSLDGDNYEQYF. In DNA, the CDR3 is TGTGCCAGCAGCTTGGATGGAGATAACTACGAGCAGTACTTC.

This clone has just one count. The CDR3 sequence is CASSLGSFFLAGQLNTEAFF. CDR3 bases: TGTGCCAGCAGCTTGGGGTCATTTTTTTTGGCGGGACAGCTTAACACTGAAGCTTTCTTT. The rearrangement uses TRBV5-5 and TRBJ1-1, with 7 bases that match TRBD1. The V gene end was trimmed by 0 bases and the J gene end by 2 bases; junction bases not matched to a gene: 19. This CDR3 is 20 amino acids long. Germline values: CDR1 SGHKS, CDR2 YYEKEE (reference sequence).

The rearrangement joins TRBV5-6 to TRBJ1-4; perhaps TRBD1 as D (5 bases). Germline CDR1 reads SGHDT; CDR2 reads YYEEEE. This CDR3 comprises 17 residues. V lost 1 base and J lost 4, with 17 bases in between. The CDR3 coding sequence is TGTGCCAGCAGCTTGAAGGGGCCGGTAAGGGGTAATGAAAAACTGTTTTTT. It encodes CASSLKGPVRGNEKLFF.

This clone was picked up a small number of times. The V call is TRBV7-9, the J call TRBJ1-2; TRBD1 agrees at 10 bases. CDR3 length: 15 residues. Germline assignment: CDR1 SEHNR and CDR2 FQNEAQ (reference sequence). Trimming removed 5 bases from V and 8 bases from J; junction bases left unmatched: 11. CDR3 coding DNA: TGTGCCAGCAGCCTAACCGGGACAGGGGTTGGGGGCTACACCTTC. This encodes CASSLTGTGVGGYTF.

This chain connects TRBV5-1 to TRBJ2-1, with TRBD2 matching 15 bases. The germline V gene encodes CDR1 SGHRS and CDR2 YFSETQ. After removal of 0 bases from V and 4 bases from J, the junction contained 8 bases not matched to a gene. The CDR3 extends over 19 amino acids. The CDR3 DNA reads TGCGCCAGCAGCTTGGCCGCGGGACTAGCGGGAGGCGGTTACAATGAGCAGTTCTTC. It encodes CASSLAAGLAGGGYNEQFF.

The chain joins TRBV9 to TRBJ2-3, with 7 bases matching TRBD1. The V segment lost 0 bases and the J segment 1 base; nucleotides outside the gene matches: 5. Germline CDR1 and CDR2: SGDLS and YYNGEE. The CDR3 loop spans 16 amino acids. CDR3 protein: CASSVVTGLRTDTQYF. The CDR3, as DNA: TGTGCCAGCAGCGTAGTGACAGGGTTGCGCACAGATACGCAGTATTTT.

The gene calls are TRBV28 and TRBJ2-7, with D possibly TRBD1 on 5 matching bases. V was shortened by 2 bases and J by 2 bases, with 16 bases between the two germline ends. Germline lookup yields CDR1 MDHEN and CDR2 SYDVKM. CDR3 size: 16 residues. CDR3 protein: CASSLPSGPKAYEQYF. The CDR3 coding sequence is TGTGCCAGCAGTTTACCATCAGGGCCCAAGGCCTACGAGCAGTACTTC.

V is TRBV27 and J is TRBJ1-6, with TRBD1 as a possible D gene (5 bases). This CDR3 spans 16 amino acids. The germline V gene has CDR1 MNHEY and CDR2 SMNVEV (reference sequence). V shed 3 bases and J shed 1 base, with 10 bases lying between them. The CDR3 loop reads CASSLSGMSYNSPLHF. The CDR3 bases are TGTGCCAGCAGTTTGTCAGGGATGTCCTATAATTCACCCCTCCACTTT.

This clone was picked up one time. The genes are TRBV6-2 or TRBV6-3 and TRBJ2-1; 8 positions agree with TRBD2. Germline V lookup: CDR1 MNHEY, CDR2 SVGEGT. Trimming took 4 bases from V and 9 from J; bases not matched to a gene: 11. This CDR3 contains 15 residues. In DNA, the CDR3 is TGTGCCAGCAGTTTAAGCGGGAGCCTTGGCAGTGAGCAGTTCTTC. Amino acid sequence: CASSLSGSLGSEQFF.

The J gene is TRBJ2-7, the V gene TRBV10-3; a weak D match, TRBD2 (5 bases). CDR1 and CDR2 (germline): ENHRY, SYGVKD. V was cut by 3 bases and J by 0 bases, with 12 bases left in between. The length of the CDR3 is 15 residues. CDR3 loop: CAISEEGLSSYEQYF. The CDR3 DNA reads as TGTGCCATCAGTGAAGAGGGTCTCAGCTCCTACGAGCAGTACTTC.

The chain links TRBV7-8 to TRBJ2-1; unclear D gene. CDR1 SGHVS and CDR2 FQNEAQ come from the germline V gene. The CDR3 is made up of 14 amino acids. Deletions cut 0 bases from V and 0 bases from J, with 3 bases between. The CDR3 nucleotides read TGTGCCAGCAGCTTAGCGGCCTCCTACAATGAGCAGTTCTTC. Translating it yields CASSLAASYNEQFF.

The CDR3 DNA is TGTGCCAGCAGTTATTCCACAGGCATGAACACTGAAGCTTTCTTT. It encodes CASSYSTGMNTEAFF. This rearrangement joins TRBV6-5 to TRBJ1-1; perhaps TRBD1 as D (5 bases). The CDR3 covers 15 residues. V lost 3 bases, J lost 0 bases, and 11 bases lay in between. Germline CDR1 MNHEY, CDR2 SVGAGI.

The chain has TRBV6-5 and TRBJ1-5, with D maybe TRBD1 (6 bases). The CDR3 loop spans 14 amino acids. Germline V CDR1 and CDR2: MNHEY, SVGAGI. Trimming removed 11 bases from V and 2 bases from J, with 16 bases in between. CDR3 sequence reads: CALGGALGNQPQHF. CDR3 DNA sequence: TGTGCCCTGGGGGGGGCGCTGGGCAATCAGCCCCAGCATTTT.

This chain uses TRBV7-5 with TRBJ2-1; the table calls TRBD2, which could not be checked here. TRBV7-5 is a pseudogene segment. The CDR3 runs 18 residues. CDR3 residues: CVRSCPGVADYSYNEQFF. The CDR3 coding sequence is TGTGTCAGAAGCTGCCCCGGGGTAGCGGATTACTCCTACAATGAGCAGTTCTTC.